The sequence of this TCR beta chain was determined in a study of response to subunit inactivated influenza vaccine. From the RT-PCR reads, TCRdb called clonotypes with MiXCR, one entry per CDR3 protein. The repertoire holds about 540,000 distinct CDR3 sequences, 20% to 25% seen once, with 2.5% to 3% in the top ten. In addition, the sample was reused for a study of T cells expressing NK-cell markers. That paper adds: The authors made TCR beta cDNA libraries by 5'RACE template switching. This switching added a universal primer site and UMIs. Investigators obtained TCR beta repertoires from sorted CD3+CD56+NKG2C+, CD3+CD56+NKG2C- and CD3+CD56-NKG2C+ T cells. About 1.0-8% of CD8+ T cells in several donors belonged to dominant NKG2C+ clonotypes.

The sequence was obtained from a man over 45 who received an inactivated influenza vaccine. This specimen was CD4+ T cells sorted from PBMCs, taken about 13 days after vaccination.

The CDR3: CASSLRGGPGYEQYF. The CDR3 DNA reads as TGTGCCAGCAGCTTACGCGGGGGTCCAGGCTACGAGCAGTACTTC. The V gene is TRBV7-9, the J gene TRBJ2-7, with TRBD2 matching 7 bases. V shed 2 bases and J 3 bases; nucleotides not matched to a gene: 7. Germline CDR1 reads SEHNR; CDR2 reads FQNEAQ (reference sequence). The length of the CDR3 is 15 residues.